This TCR beta chain was sequenced during a study of OX40 agonist ivuxolimab in advanced cancers. Study-level information: Every 2 weeks, patients got intravenous ivuxolimab at one of six dose levels (0.01-10 mg/kg). Partial responses were achieved by three patients, of whom one had hepatocellular carcinoma and two had cutaneous melanoma. Overall study results and limits: The average count of expanded clones was higher among CD8+ T cells than among CD4+.

CDR3 length: 12 amino acids. Trimming shortened V by 2 bases and J by 6 bases, and 6 bases separated the two germline ends. Germline lookup yields CDR1 KGHSH and CDR2 LQKENI. Measured with immunoSEQ multiplex PCR; TCRdb has only the in-frame clones, and not every one. This sample yields about 79,000 clones, of which 88% are seen a single time; 3.5% to 5% belongs to the top ten. Regarding this clone: Its specificity is unknown.

This chain joins TRBV18 and TRBJ2-3; D is unclear. The sequence came from an adult with an advanced solid tumor such as melanoma, head and neck, liver or kidney cancer. The input for sequencing was CD4+ or CD8+ T cells sorted from blood, taken in a trial of the OX40 agonist ivuxolimab. The CDR3 is CASSPNSDTQYF. The DNA of the CDR3 is TGTGCCAGCTCACCAAACTCTGATACGCAGTATTTT.